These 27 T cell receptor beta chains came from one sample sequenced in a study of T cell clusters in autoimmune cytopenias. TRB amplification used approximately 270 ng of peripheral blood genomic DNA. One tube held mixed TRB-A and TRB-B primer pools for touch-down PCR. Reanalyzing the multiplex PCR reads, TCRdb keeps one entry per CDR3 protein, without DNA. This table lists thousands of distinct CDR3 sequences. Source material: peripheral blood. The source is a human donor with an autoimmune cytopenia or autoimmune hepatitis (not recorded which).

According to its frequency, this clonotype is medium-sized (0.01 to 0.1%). CDR3 sequence: CAWSPRGGWRDEQFF. The rearrangement links TRBV30 to TRBJ2-1; TCRdb names TRBD1, which stays unverified in the absence of DNA. Germline values: CDR1 GTSNPN, CDR2 SVGIG (reference sequence). The CDR3 consists of 15 residues. Drawing the rest from reference TRBV30 and TRBJ2-1, the complete variable domain is SQTIHQWPATLVQPVGSPLSLECTVEGTSNPNLYWYRQAAGRGLQLLFYSVGIGQISSEVPQNLSASRPQDRQFILSSKKLLLSDSGFYLCAWSPRGGWRDEQFFGPGTRLTVL.

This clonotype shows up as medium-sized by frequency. This chain's CDR3 is CSARDPQGTQYF. The rearrangement joins TRBV20-1 to TRBJ2-5; TCRdb's assignment of TRBD1 cannot be checked, as there is no DNA. The germline V gene encodes CDR1 DFQATT and CDR2 SNEGSKA (reference sequence). This CDR3 region has 12 residues.

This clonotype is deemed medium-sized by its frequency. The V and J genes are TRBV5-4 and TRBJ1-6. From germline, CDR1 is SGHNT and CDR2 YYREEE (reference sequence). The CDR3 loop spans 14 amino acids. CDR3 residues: CASSLLEGNSPLHF.

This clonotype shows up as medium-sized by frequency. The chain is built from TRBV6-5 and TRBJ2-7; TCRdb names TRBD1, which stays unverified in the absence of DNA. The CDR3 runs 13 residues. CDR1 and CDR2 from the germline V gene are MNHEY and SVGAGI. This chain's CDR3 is CASKEQGVYEQYF.

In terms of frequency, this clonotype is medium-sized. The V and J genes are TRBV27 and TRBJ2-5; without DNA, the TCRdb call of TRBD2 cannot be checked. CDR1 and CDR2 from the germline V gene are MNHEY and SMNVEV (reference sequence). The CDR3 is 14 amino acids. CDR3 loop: CASSLLQARETQYF.

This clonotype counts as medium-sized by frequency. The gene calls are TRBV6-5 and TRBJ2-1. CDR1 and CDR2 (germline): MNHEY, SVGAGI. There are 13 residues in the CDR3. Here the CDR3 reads CASSYLLTGEQFF.

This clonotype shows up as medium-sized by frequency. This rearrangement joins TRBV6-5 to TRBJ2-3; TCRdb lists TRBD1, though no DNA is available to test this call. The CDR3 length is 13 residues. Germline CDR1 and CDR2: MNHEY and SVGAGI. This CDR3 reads CASSKDRGDTQYF.

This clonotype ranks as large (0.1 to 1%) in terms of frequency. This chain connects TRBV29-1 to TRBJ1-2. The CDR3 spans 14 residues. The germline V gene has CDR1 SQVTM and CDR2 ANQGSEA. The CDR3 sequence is CSVERDGANYGYTF.

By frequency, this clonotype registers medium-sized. CDR3 sequence: CASSLVKGVHEQYF. The chain employs TRBV5-6 and TRBJ2-7. The length of the CDR3 is 14 residues. Germline CDR1 is SGHDT and CDR2 is YYEEEE.

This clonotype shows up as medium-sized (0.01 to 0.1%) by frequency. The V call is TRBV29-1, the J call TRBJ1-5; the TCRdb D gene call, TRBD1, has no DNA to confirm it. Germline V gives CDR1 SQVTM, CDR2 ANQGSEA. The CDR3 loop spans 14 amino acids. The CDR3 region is CSGGLGYSNQPQHF.

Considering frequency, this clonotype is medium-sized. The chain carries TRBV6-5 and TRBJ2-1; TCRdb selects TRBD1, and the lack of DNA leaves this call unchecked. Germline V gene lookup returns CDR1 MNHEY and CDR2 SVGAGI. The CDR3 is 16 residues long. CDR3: CASSSRAASSYNEQFF.

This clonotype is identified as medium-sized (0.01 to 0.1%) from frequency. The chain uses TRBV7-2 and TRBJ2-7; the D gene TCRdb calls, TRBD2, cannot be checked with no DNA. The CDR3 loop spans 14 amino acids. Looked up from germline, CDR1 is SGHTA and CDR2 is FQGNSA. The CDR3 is CASSLGLAGHEQYF.

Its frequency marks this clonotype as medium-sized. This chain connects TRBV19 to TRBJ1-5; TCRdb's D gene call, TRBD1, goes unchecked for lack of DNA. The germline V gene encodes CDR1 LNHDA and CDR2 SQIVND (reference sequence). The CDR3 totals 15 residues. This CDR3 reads CASSSGGLFDQPQHF.

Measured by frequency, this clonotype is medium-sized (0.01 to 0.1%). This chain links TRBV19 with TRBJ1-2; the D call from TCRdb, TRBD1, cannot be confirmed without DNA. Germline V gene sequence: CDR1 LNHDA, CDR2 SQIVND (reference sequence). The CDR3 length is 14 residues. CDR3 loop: CASSLQGSDYGYTF.

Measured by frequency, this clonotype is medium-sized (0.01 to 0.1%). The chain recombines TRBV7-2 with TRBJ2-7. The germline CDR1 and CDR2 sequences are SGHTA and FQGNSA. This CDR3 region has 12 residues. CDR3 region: CASSLAGHEQYF.

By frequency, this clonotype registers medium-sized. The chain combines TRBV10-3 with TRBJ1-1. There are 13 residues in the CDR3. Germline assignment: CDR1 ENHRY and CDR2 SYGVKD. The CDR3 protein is CAISESTREAAFF.

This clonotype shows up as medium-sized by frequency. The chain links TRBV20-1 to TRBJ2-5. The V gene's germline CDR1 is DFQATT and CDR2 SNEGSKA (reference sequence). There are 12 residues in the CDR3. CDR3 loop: CSVLRRQETQYF.

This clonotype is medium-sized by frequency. CDR3 region: CASRGQSYEQYF. This chain joins TRBV19 and TRBJ2-7; TCRdb outputs TRBD1, but without DNA this stays unchecked. This CDR3 spans 12 amino acids. The V gene's germline CDR1 is LNHDA and CDR2 SQIVND (reference sequence). The entire variable domain, with the rest obtained from reference TRBV19 and TRBJ2-7, is as follows: DGGITQSPKYLFRKEGQNVTLSCEQNLNHDAMYWYRQDPGQGLRLIYYSQIVNDFQKGDIAEGYSVSREKKESFPLTVTSAQKNPTAFYLCASRGQSYEQYFGPGTRLTVT.

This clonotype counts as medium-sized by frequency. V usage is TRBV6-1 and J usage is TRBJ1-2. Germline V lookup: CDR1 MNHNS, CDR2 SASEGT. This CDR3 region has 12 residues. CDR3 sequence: CASSDGNYGYTF.

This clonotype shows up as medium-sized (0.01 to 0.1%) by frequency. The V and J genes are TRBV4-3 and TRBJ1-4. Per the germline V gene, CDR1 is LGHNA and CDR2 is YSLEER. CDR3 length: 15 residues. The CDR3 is CASSQDKDRNEKLFF.

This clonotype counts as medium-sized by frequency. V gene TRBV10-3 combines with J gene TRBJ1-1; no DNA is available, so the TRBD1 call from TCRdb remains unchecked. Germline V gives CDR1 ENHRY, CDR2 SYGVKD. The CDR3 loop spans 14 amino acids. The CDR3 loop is CAISATATDTEAFF.

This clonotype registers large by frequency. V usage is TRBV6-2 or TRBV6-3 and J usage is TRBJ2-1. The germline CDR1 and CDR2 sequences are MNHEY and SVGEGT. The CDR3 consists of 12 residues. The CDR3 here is CASSSLARRQFF.

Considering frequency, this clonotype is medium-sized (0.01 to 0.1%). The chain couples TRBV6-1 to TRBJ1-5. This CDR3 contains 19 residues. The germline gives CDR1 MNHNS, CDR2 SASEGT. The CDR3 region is CASSRRGGQEIYSNQPQHF.

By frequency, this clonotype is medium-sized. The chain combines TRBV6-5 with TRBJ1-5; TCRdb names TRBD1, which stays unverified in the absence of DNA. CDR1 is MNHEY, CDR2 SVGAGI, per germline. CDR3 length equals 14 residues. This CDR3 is CASQPQRGPQPQHF.

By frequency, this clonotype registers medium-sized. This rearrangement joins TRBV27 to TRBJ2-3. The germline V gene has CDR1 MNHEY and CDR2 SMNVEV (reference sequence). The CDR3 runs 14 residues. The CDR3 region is CASSLSTVFDTQYF.

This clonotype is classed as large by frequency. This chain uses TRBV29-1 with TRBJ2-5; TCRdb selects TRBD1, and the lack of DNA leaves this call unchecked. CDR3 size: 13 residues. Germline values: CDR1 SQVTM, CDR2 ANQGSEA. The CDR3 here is CSVGQGVQETQYF. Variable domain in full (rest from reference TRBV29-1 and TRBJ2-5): SAVISQKPSRDICQRGTSLTIQCQVDSQVTMMFWYRQQPGQSLTLIATANQGSEATYESGFVIDKFPISRPNLTFSTLTVSNMSPEDSSIYLCSVGQGVQETQYFGPGTRLLVL.

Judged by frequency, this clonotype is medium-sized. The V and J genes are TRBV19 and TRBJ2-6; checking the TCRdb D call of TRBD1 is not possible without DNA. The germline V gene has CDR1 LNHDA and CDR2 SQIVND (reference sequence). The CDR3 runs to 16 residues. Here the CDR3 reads CASSITGGSGANVLTF.